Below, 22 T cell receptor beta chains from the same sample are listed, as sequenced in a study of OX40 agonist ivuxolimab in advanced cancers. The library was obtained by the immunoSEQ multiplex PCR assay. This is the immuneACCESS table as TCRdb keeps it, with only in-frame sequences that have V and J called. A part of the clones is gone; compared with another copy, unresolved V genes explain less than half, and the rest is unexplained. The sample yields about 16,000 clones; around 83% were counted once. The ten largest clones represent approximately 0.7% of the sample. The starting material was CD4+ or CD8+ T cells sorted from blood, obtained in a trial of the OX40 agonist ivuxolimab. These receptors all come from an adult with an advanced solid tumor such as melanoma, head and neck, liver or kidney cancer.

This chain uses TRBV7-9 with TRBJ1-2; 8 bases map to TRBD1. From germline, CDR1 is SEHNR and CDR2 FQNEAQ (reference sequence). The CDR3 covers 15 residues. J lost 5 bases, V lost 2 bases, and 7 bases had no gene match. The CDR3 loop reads CASSLYGQGFYGYTF. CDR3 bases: TGTGCCAGCAGCTTATACGGACAGGGATTTTATGGCTACACCTTC.

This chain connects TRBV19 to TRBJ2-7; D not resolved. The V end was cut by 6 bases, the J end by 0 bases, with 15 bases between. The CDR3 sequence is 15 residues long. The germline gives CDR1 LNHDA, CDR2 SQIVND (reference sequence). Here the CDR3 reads CASSTDSQSSYEQYF. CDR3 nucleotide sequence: TGTGCCAGTAGCACAGACTCCCAGAGCTCCTACGAGCAGTACTTC.

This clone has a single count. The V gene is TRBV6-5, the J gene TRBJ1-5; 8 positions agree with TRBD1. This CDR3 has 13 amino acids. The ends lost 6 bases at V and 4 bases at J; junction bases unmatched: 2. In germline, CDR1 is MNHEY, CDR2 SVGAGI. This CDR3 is CASRDRGNQPQHF. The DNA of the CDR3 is TGTGCCAGCAGAGACAGGGGTAATCAGCCCCAGCATTTT.

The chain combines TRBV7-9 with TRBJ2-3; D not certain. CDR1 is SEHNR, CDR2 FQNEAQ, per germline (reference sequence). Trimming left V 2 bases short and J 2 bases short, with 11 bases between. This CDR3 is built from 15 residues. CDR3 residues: CASSLTITFTDTQYF. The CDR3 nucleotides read TGTGCCAGCAGCTTAACCATTACCTTCACAGATACGCAGTATTTT.

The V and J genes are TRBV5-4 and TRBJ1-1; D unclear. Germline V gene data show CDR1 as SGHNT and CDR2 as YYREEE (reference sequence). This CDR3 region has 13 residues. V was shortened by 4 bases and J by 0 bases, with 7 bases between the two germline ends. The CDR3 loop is CASSPRMNTEAFF. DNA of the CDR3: TGTGCCAGCAGCCCGCGCATGAACACTGAAGCTTTCTTT.

CDR3 sequence reads: CASSLETGRTYGYTF. The DNA for the CDR3 is TGTGCCAGCAGCTTAGAGACAGGGAGAACCTATGGCTACACCTTC. The chain combines TRBV11-2 with TRBJ1-2; 7 bases agree with TRBD1. The J segment lost 4 bases and the V segment lost 0 bases, leaving 5 bases of the junction unmatched. CDR3 length equals 15 residues. Germline CDR1 and CDR2: SGHAT and FQNNGV.

DNA of the CDR3: TGTGCCAGCAGCTTAGGCAGCCCCGAAAAACTGTTTTTT. Protein sequence: CASSLGSPEKLFF. The chain uses TRBV7-6 and TRBJ1-4; D is unresolved. This CDR3 region has 13 residues. Germline values: CDR1 SGHVS, CDR2 FNYEAQ. The V gene lost 1 base and the J gene lost 8 bases, with 8 bases spanning the gap. The whole variable domain, filled in from reference TRBV7-6 and TRBJ1-4, reads GAGVSQSPRYKVTKRGQDVALRCDPISGHVSLYWYRQALGQGPEFLTYFNYEAQQDKSGLPNDRFSAERPEGSISTLTIQRTEQRDSAMYRCASSLGSPEKLFFGSGTQLSVL.

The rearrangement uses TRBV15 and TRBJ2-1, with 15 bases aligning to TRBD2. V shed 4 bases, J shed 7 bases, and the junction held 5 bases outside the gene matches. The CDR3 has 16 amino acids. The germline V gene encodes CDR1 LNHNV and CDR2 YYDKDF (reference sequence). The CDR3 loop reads CATSTPGTSGRNEQFF. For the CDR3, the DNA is TGTGCCACCAGCACACCCGGGACTAGCGGGAGGAATGAGCAGTTCTTC. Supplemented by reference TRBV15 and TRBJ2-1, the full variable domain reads DAMVIQNPRYQVTQFGKPVTLSCSQTLNHNVMYWYQQKSSQAPKLLFHYYDKDFNNEADTPDNFQSRRPNTSFCFLDIRSPGLGDTAMYLCATSTPGTSGRNEQFFGPGTRLTVL.

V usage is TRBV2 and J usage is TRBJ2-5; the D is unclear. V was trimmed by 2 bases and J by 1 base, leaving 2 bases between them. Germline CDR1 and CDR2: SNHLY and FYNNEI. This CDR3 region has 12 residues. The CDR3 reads CASSELQETQYF. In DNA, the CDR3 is TGTGCCAGCAGTGAACTCCAAGAGACCCAGTACTTC.

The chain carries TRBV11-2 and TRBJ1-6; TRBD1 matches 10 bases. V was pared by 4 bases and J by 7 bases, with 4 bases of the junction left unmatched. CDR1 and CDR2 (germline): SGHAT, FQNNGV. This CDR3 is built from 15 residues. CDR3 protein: CASSSRTGGNSPLHF. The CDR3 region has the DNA TGTGCCAGCAGCTCACGGACAGGGGGGAATTCACCCCTCCACTTT.

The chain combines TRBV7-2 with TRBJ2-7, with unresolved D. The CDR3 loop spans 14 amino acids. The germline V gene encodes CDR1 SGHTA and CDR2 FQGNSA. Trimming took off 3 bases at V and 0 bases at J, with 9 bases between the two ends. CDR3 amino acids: CASSLGTGSYEQYF. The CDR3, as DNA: TGTGCCAGCAGCTTGGGTACGGGCTCCTACGAGCAGTACTTC.

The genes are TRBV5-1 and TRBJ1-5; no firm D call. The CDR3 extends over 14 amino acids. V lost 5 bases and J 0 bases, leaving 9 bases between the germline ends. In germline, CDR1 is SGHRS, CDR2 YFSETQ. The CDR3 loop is CASSRDNSNQPQHF. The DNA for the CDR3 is TGCGCCAGCAGTCGCGACAATAGCAATCAGCCCCAGCATTTT.

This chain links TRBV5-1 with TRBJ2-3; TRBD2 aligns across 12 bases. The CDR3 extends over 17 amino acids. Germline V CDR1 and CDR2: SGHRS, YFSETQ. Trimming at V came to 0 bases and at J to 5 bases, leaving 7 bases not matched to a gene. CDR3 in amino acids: CASSLVRLAGGLDTQYF. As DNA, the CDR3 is TGCGCCAGCAGCTTGGTCCGGCTAGCGGGAGGGTTAGATACGCAGTATTTT.

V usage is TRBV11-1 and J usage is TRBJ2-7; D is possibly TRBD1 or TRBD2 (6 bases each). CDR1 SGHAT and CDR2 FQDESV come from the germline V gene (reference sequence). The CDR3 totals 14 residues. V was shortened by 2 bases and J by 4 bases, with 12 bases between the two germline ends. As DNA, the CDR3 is TGTGCCAGCAGCTTAAGAGGGGGGATATACGAGCAGTACTTC. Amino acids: CASSLRGGIYEQYF.

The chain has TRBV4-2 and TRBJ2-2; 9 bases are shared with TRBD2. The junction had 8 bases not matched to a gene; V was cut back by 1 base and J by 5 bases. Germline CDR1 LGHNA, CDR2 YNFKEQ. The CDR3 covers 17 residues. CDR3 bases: TGTGCCAGCAGCCAAGGGGGACTAGCCCTGAGTACCGGGGAGCTGTTTTTT. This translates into CASSQGGLALSTGELFF.

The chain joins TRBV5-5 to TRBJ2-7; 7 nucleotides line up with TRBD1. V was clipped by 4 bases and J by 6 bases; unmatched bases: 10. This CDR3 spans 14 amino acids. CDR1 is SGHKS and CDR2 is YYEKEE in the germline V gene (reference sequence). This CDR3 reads CASSPGDSWSEQYF. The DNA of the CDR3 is TGTGCCAGCAGCCCCGGGGACAGTTGGAGCGAGCAGTACTTC.

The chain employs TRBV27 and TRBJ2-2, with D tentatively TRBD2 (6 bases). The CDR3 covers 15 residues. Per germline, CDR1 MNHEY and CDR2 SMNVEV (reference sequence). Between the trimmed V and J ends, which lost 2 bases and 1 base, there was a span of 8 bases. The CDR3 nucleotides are TGTGCCAGCAGTTTAGCCGGGAGGAACACCGGGGAGCTGTTTTTT. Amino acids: CASSLAGRNTGELFF.

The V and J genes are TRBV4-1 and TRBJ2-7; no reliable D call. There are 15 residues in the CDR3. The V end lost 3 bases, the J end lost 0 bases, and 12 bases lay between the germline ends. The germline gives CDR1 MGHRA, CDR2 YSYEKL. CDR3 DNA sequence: TGCGCCAGCAGCCATTTATACTTAAGCTCCTACGAGCAGTACTTC. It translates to CASSHLYLSSYEQYF.

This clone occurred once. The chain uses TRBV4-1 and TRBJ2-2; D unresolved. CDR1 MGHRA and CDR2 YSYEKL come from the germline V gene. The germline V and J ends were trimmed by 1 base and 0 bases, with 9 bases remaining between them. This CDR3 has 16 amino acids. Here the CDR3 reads CASSQVWWANTGELFF. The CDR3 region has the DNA TGCGCCAGCAGCCAAGTTTGGTGGGCGAACACCGGGGAGCTGTTTTTT.

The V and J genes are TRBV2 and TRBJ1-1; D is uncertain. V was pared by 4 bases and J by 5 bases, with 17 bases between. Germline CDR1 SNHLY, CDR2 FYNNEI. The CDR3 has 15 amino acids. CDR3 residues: CASSASEVRRTEAFF. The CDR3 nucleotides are TGTGCCAGCAGTGCCTCGGAGGTTCGTCGGACTGAAGCTTTCTTT.

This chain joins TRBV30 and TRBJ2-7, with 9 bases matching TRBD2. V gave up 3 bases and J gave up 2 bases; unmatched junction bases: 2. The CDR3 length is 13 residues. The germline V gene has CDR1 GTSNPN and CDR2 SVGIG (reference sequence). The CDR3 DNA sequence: TGTGCCTGGAGAACTAGCGGGCCCTACGAGCAGTACTTC. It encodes CAWRTSGPYEQYF.

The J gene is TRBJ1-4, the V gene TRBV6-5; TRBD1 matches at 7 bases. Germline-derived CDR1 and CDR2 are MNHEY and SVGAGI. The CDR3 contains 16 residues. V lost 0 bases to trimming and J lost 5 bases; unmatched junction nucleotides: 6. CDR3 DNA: TGTGCCAGCAGTTACTCATACAGGGGACGCAATGAAAAACTGTTTTTT. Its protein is CASSYSYRGRNEKLFF.